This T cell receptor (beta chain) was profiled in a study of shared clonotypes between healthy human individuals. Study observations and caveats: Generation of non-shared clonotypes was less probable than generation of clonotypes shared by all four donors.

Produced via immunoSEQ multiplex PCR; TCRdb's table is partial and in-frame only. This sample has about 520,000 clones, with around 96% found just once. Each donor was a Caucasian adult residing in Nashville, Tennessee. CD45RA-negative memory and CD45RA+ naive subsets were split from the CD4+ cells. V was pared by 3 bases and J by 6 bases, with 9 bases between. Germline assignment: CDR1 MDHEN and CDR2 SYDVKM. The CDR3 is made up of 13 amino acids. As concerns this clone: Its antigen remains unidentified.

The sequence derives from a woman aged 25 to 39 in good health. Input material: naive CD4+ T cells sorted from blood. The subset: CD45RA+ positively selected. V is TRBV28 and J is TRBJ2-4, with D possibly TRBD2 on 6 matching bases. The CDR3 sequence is CASSFGGVNIQYF. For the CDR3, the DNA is TGTGCCAGCAGTTTTGGAGGGGTAAACATTCAGTACTTC. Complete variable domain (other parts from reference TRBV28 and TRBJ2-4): DVKVTQSSRYLVKRTGEKVFLECVQDMDHENMFWYRQDPGLGLRLIYFSYDVKMKEKGDIPEGYSVSREKKERFSLILESASTNQTSMYLCASSFGGVNIQYFGAGTRLSVL.